The 3 T cell receptor beta chains below all came from one sample that was sequenced in a study of blood T cell repertoires in COVID-19. Assay: immunoSEQ multiplex PCR; the TCRdb copy retains only in-frame clones and omits some. Here the sample spans under 250,000 clones, around nine tenths being singletons. The sequenced sample was peripheral blood. These receptors were collected from a man aged 60 to 75 who had recovered from COVID-19.

The V call is TRBV6-5, the J call TRBJ1-1; 7 positions agree with TRBD1. The CDR3 loop spans 15 amino acids. Trimming took 4 bases from V and 4 from J; bases not matched to a gene: 9. Germline CDR1 reads MNHEY; CDR2 reads SVGAGI. In DNA, the CDR3 is TGTGCCAGCAGTTTCAACAGGGGCGCTGGCACTGAAGCTTTCTTT. Protein sequence: CASSFNRGAGTEAFF.

A few counts support this clone. The chain carries TRBV2 and TRBJ1-1, with D possibly matching TRBD1 (6 bases). The ends were cut back, 4 bases at V and 6 bases at J, with 15 bases in the middle. The CDR3 is 14 residues long. The germline V gene has CDR1 SNHLY and CDR2 FYNNEI. CDR3 protein: CASSGDRRGAEAFF. Here the CDR3 DNA reads TGTGCCAGCAGTGGCGACAGGCGAGGGGCTGAAGCTTTCTTT.

This clone was seen just once. This rearrangement joins TRBV5-4 to TRBJ2-5; TRBD2 aligns across 11 bases. V lost 4 bases and J lost 5; bases outside the gene matches: 16. Germline CDR1 is SGHNT and CDR2 is YYREEE (reference sequence). This CDR3 region has 18 residues. In DNA, the CDR3 is TGTGCCAGCAGCGGAGGGCTGGGGCTAGCGGGAGGAGGGGAGACCCAGTACTTC. Residues: CASSGGLGLAGGGETQYF. Looking up the rest from reference TRBV5-4 and TRBJ2-5 gives the full variable domain: ETGVTQSPTHLIKTRGQQVTLRCSSQSGHNTVSWYQQALGQGPQFIFQYYREEENGRGNFPPRFSGLQFPNYSSELNVNALELDDSALYLCASSGGLGLAGGGETQYFGPGTRLLVL.